Here is one TCR beta chain with its context. V lost 0 bases and J lost 2, with 3 bases in between. The CDR3 has 12 amino acids. The data derive from a study of shared clonotypes between healthy human individuals. Deep level was the assay's run setting. The method was immunoSEQ multiplex PCR; TCRdb's version includes in-frame clones alone and lacks a portion of them. Of about 580,000 clones listed, nearly 98% are singletons. CD45RO-negative, CCR7-selected cells formed the naive CD8 fraction, which excluded terminally differentiated effector memory CD45RA+ cells. Material for sequencing was naive CD8+ T cells sorted from blood. V is TRBV5-3 and J is TRBJ2-7; D ambiguous. TRBV5-3 is given ORF status, its function remaining uncertain. This clonotype was sampled from a man in his thirties or forties in good health. The CDR3 sequence is CARSLGPYEQYF. The CDR3 DNA reads as TGTGCCAGAAGCTTGGGACCCTACGAGCAGTACTTC.